One sample yielded the 31 T cell receptor beta chains listed below, sequenced in a study of cytomegalovirus exposure and HLA in healthy donors (dated by TCRdb to about 2017). The protocol used for the library was the immunoSEQ multiplex PCR assay. The multiplex PCR relied on a mix of 60 forward primers for TCR Vbeta segments and 13 reverse primers for TCR Jbeta segments. The immuneACCESS repertoire file appears here via TCRdb, limited to in-frame rearrangements. These files lack a portion of the clones; in checked studies, under half of the deficit traces to unresolved V genes, and the cause of the others is not known. The sample table holds 90,000 to 150,000 clones, of which about 81% were seen once. Clones ranked in the top ten supply 1.5% to 2% of the sample. The specimen sequenced was PBMCs. These TCRs come from a man aged 40-55 years in good health and CMV-seronegative.

The chain employs TRBV5-1 and TRBJ2-5; 10 nucleotides align to TRBD1. V shed 5 bases, J shed 0 bases, and the junction held 1 base outside the gene matches. Germline loops: CDR1 SGHRS, CDR2 YFSETQ. The CDR3 length is 14 residues. As DNA, the CDR3 is TGCGCCAGCAGGGACAGGGGGTACCAAGAGACCCAGTACTTC. Translation gives CASRDRGYQETQYF.

The gene calls are TRBV6-5 and TRBJ1-4; possibly TRBD1 for D (6 bases). V was clipped by 4 bases and J by 4 bases, with 13 bases between them. The CDR3 spans 15 residues. CDR1 MNHEY and CDR2 SVGAGI come from the germline V gene. CDR3 in DNA: TGTGCCAGCAGTTCCCCGAGGGGGAATAATGAAAAACTGTTTTTT. It yields the protein CASSSPRGNNEKLFF.

The V call is TRBV7-6, the J call TRBJ1-1; maybe TRBD1 (6 bases). The CDR3 length is 15 residues. Germline V lookup: CDR1 SGHVS, CDR2 FNYEAQ. V was cut by 4 bases and J by 4 bases, with 16 bases left in between. The CDR3 nucleotides read TGTGCCAGCAGCTCCCCGGGGGGCTTCGTCACTGAAGCTTTCTTT. This sequence encodes CASSSPGGFVTEAFF.

The chain is built from TRBV30 and TRBJ2-3, with a possible D match to TRBD2 (6 bases). The CDR3 is 13 residues long. The V and J ends lost 2 bases and 6 bases respectively, with 12 bases between them. CDR1 is GTSNPN, CDR2 SVGIG, per germline (reference sequence). CDR3 sequence: CAWSRTTWDTQYF. As DNA, the CDR3 is TGTGCCTGGAGTAGGACTACCTGGGATACGCAGTATTTT.

The rearrangement links TRBV10-2 to TRBJ2-3; 13 bases agree with TRBD2. This CDR3 comprises 15 residues. V dropped 7 bases and J dropped 4; count of bases not matched to a gene: 5. Germline lookup yields CDR1 WSHSY and CDR2 SAAADI. This CDR3 reads CASKGTSGVADTQYF. The CDR3 DNA sequence: TGCGCCAGCAAAGGGACTAGCGGGGTAGCAGATACGCAGTATTTT.

This sequence joins TRBV18 and TRBJ1-5; unclear D gene. Germline CDR1 reads KGHSH; CDR2 reads LQKENI. V was shortened by 3 bases and J by 6 bases, with 6 bases between the two germline ends. The CDR3 loop spans 12 amino acids. The CDR3 loop reads CASSPSGQPQHF. The DNA of the CDR3 is TGTGCCAGCTCACCCTCGGGTCAGCCCCAGCATTTT. The full variable domain, rest sourced from reference TRBV18 and TRBJ1-5, is NAGVMQNPRHLVRRRGQEARLRCSPMKGHSHVYWYRQLPEEGLKFMVYLQKENIIDESGMPKERFSAEFPKEGPSILRIQQVVRGDSAAYFCASSPSGQPQHFGDGTRLSIL.

The CDR3 loop reads CATSRSGSAYEQYF. CDR3 nucleotide sequence: TGTGCCACCAGCAGAAGCGGGAGCGCGTACGAGCAGTACTTC. The rearrangement uses TRBV15 and TRBJ2-7, with TRBD2 identical over 8 bases. The ends lost 2 bases at V and 4 bases at J; junction bases unmatched: 4. Germline-derived CDR1 and CDR2 are LNHNV and YYDKDF (reference sequence). The CDR3 has 14 residues.

This clone showed up just a few times. J is TRBJ2-7 and V is TRBV4-2, with TRBD2 matching 9 bases. The CDR3 has 17 amino acids. V gave up 0 bases and J gave up 0 bases; unmatched junction bases: 6. CDR1 and CDR2 from the germline V gene are LGHNA and YNFKEQ. This CDR3 is CASSQDNAGGPSYEQYF. The CDR3 DNA sequence: TGTGCCAGCAGCCAAGATAATGCGGGAGGGCCCTCCTACGAGCAGTACTTC.

The CDR3 sequence is CASSFGGGQETQYF. As DNA, the CDR3 is TGTGCCAGCAGCTTCGGCGGGGGGCAAGAGACCCAGTACTTC. The chain uses TRBV7-9 and TRBJ2-5, with 8 bases matching TRBD2. CDR3 length equals 14 residues. Germline V lookup: CDR1 SEHNR, CDR2 FQNEAQ (reference sequence). V lost 3 bases and J lost 2; bases outside the gene matches: 2.

The chain has TRBV6-5 and TRBJ1-4, with 9 bases matching TRBD1. With 6 bases clipped from V and 5 bases from J, the junction kept 1 base outside the gene matches. The length of the CDR3 is 13 residues. CDR1 and CDR2 (germline): MNHEY, SVGAGI. CDR3 residues: CASSGTGNEKLFF. DNA for the CDR3: TGTGCCAGCAGCGGGACAGGGAATGAAAAACTGTTTTTT.

This chain links TRBV5-6 with TRBJ2-5, with TRBD2 matching 10 bases. The CDR3 covers 18 residues. Germline V gene sequence: CDR1 SGHDT, CDR2 YYEEEE. Trimming took 2 bases from V and 0 from J; bases not matched to a gene: 10. This CDR3 is CASSFRGGTSAYQETQYF. CDR3 sequence (DNA): TGTGCCAGCAGCTTCAGGGGCGGGACTAGCGCCTACCAAGAGACCCAGTACTTC. Using reference TRBV5-6 and TRBJ2-5 for the parts outside the CDR3, the full variable domain is DAGVTQSPTHLIKTRGQQVTLRCSPKSGHDTVSWYQQALGQGPQFIFQYYEEEERQRGNFPDRFSGHQFPNYSSELNVNALLLGDSALYLCASSFRGGTSAYQETQYFGPGTRLLVL.

V gene TRBV7-3 combines with J gene TRBJ2-1, with D possibly being TRBD1 (6 bases). V was cut by 5 bases and J by 10 bases, with 15 bases left in between. The CDR3 is 13 residues long. The germline gives CDR1 SGHTA, CDR2 FQGTGA. CDR3 amino acids: CASSPSGGREQFF. The CDR3 region has the DNA TGTGCCAGCAGCCCTAGTGGGGGCAGGGAGCAGTTCTTC. Using reference TRBV7-3 and TRBJ2-1 for the parts outside the CDR3, the full variable domain is GAGVSQTPSNKVTEKGKYVELRCDPISGHTALYWYRQSLGQGPEFLIYFQGTGAADDSGLPNDRFFAVRPEGSVSTLKIQRTERGDSAVYLCASSPSGGREQFFGPGTRLTVL.

This chain joins TRBV5-6 and TRBJ2-1, with D possibly TRBD1 on 6 matching bases. CDR1 and CDR2 (germline): SGHDT, YYEEEE. This CDR3 comprises 15 residues. V gave up 4 bases and J gave up 0 bases, with 11 bases separating them. CDR3 DNA: TGTGCCAGCAGCCCACAGGGTCGCTCCTACAATGAGCAGTTCTTC. This translates into CASSPQGRSYNEQFF.

The J gene is TRBJ1-2, the V gene TRBV5-1; TRBD1 is a possible D gene (6 bases). The CDR3 sequence is 16 residues long. Trimming pared 4 bases from V and 1 base from J, leaving 17 bases between. The germline V gene has CDR1 SGHRS and CDR2 YFSETQ. The CDR3 sequence is CASSRGQSVGNYGYTF. Here the CDR3 DNA reads TGCGCCAGCAGCCGAGGACAGTCGGTGGGTAACTATGGCTACACCTTC.

The chain is built from TRBV10-3 and TRBJ1-1; 8 bases match TRBD1. The CDR3 loop spans 12 amino acids. Germline V CDR1 and CDR2: ENHRY, SYGVKD. J lost 2 bases, V lost 10 bases, and 3 bases had no gene match. The CDR3 DNA sequence: TGTGCCACCGGACAGGGCAACACTGAAGCTTTCTTT. Its protein is CATGQGNTEAFF.

This chain links TRBV28 with TRBJ2-2; 13 bases line up with TRBD2. The V and J ends lost 7 bases and 6 bases, in that order; junction bases with no gene match: 11. The CDR3 spans 17 residues. Germline assignment: CDR1 MDHEN and CDR2 SYDVKM. CDR3 nucleotide sequence: TGTGCCAGCAATCCCCTGAGGACTAGCGGGAGCGCCGGGGAGCTGTTTTTT. Its translation: CASNPLRTSGSAGELFF.

A word on this clone: The same CDR3 arises from other DNA sequences in this sample as well. The chain combines TRBV30 with TRBJ2-7; 11 bases fit TRBD2. The CDR3 is 13 amino acids. CDR1 and CDR2 (germline): GTSNPN, SVGIG (reference sequence). The V gene end was trimmed by 2 bases and the J gene end by 6 bases; junction bases not matched to a gene: 3. CDR3 sequence (DNA): TGTGCCTGGAGTCTAGCGGGGGGTCTCGAGCAGTACTTC. Translated: CAWSLAGGLEQYF.

The genes are TRBV5-1 and TRBJ1-2; D gene uncertain. Germline CDR1 SGHRS, CDR2 YFSETQ. The CDR3 is 15 residues long. V lost 4 bases and J lost 2, with 15 bases in between. CDR3 coding DNA: TGCGCCAGCAGCCTCGACACCCTCGGAAACTATGGCTACACCTTC. Residues: CASSLDTLGNYGYTF.

The chain has TRBV7-2 and TRBJ2-3, with TRBD2 matching over 9 bases. This CDR3 spans 15 amino acids. Per the germline V gene, CDR1 is SGHTA and CDR2 is FQGNSA. Trimming removed 2 bases from V and 2 bases from J; junction bases left unmatched: 2. The CDR3 DNA reads as TGTGCCAGCAGCTTACTAGCGGGGTACACAGATACGCAGTATTTT. Protein sequence: CASSLLAGYTDTQYF. The full variable domain, completed using reference TRBV7-2 and TRBJ2-3, is GAGVSQSPSNKVTEKGKDVELRCDPISGHTALYWYRQSLGQGLEFLIYFQGNSAPDKSGLPSDRFSAERTGGSVSTLTIQRTQQEDSAVYLCASSLLAGYTDTQYFGPGTRLTVL.

The chain joins TRBV18 to TRBJ2-5; the match to TRBD2 covers 12 bases. The CDR3 totals 15 residues. J gave up 2 bases and V 5 bases, and 3 bases lay outside the gene matches. CDR1 and CDR2 (germline): KGHSH, LQKENI. CDR3 DNA: TGTGCCAGCTCAATCGGACTAGCGGGACAAGAGACCCAGTACTTC. Residues: CASSIGLAGQETQYF.

The V gene is TRBV7-2, the J gene TRBJ1-4, with D maybe TRBD1 (5 bases). The germline V gene encodes CDR1 SGHTA and CDR2 FQGNSA. Trimming pared 3 bases from V and 4 bases from J, leaving 12 bases between. The CDR3 spans 15 residues. Written as DNA, the CDR3 is TGTGCCAGCAGCTTTTCCGGGGGTCATAATGAAAAACTGTTTTTT. This gives the protein CASSFSGGHNEKLFF.

The V call is TRBV9, the J call TRBJ2-7; possibly TRBD1 for D (6 bases). The germline V and J ends were trimmed by 0 bases and 0 bases, with 13 bases remaining between them. Germline assignment: CDR1 SGDLS and CDR2 YYNGEE. The CDR3 extends over 16 amino acids. As DNA, the CDR3 is TGTGCCAGCAGCGTAGACGGCGGACAGCCCTCCTACGAGCAGTACTTC. It encodes CASSVDGGQPSYEQYF.

V and J are TRBV5-5 and TRBJ2-2, with D possibly matching TRBD2 (7 bases). The germline V and J ends were trimmed by 2 bases and 4 bases, with 12 bases remaining between them. Looked up from germline, CDR1 is SGHKS and CDR2 is YYEKEE (reference sequence). This CDR3 is 15 amino acids long. The CDR3 sequence is CASSFYREGTGELFF. As DNA, the CDR3 is TGTGCCAGCAGCTTTTACAGGGAGGGCACCGGGGAGCTGTTTTTT.

The J gene is TRBJ2-7, the V gene TRBV28, with 8 bases fitting TRBD1. Germline V CDR1 and CDR2: MDHEN, SYDVKM. J lost 3 bases, V lost 3 bases, and 7 bases had no gene match. The CDR3 is 15 amino acids. DNA for the CDR3: TGTGCCAGCAGTTTTTCAACGACAGGGGTCTACGAGCAGTACTTC. Translated: CASSFSTTGVYEQYF.

The V gene is TRBV7-3, the J gene TRBJ2-5; 14 positions agree with TRBD2. The CDR3 covers 16 residues. The germline gives CDR1 SGHTA, CDR2 FQGTGA. With V trimmed by 5 bases and J by 4 bases, 6 bases remained unmatched. The DNA of the CDR3 is TGTGCCAGCAGCACGGGACTAGCGGGAGTGGGAGAGACCCAGTACTTC. This codes for CASSTGLAGVGETQYF.

The chain couples TRBV19 to TRBJ2-1, with TRBD2 matching over 10 bases. Germline V CDR1 and CDR2: LNHDA, SQIVND (reference sequence). The CDR3 loop spans 14 amino acids. The J segment lost 7 bases and the V segment lost 7 bases, leaving 7 bases of the junction unmatched. The CDR3 region has the DNA TGTGCCAGTACTCCTAGCGGGAGTGGTAATGAGCAGTTCTTC. This codes for CASTPSGSGNEQFF.

This clone was observed a few times. DNA for the CDR3: TGCGCCAGCAGCCATGGAGGGGAGGGGACCGGGGAGCTGTTTTTT. Its translation: CASSHGGEGTGELFF. This sequence joins TRBV4-3 and TRBJ2-2; 7 bases line up with TRBD2. The V gene's germline CDR1 is LGHNA and CDR2 YSLEER. This CDR3 comprises 15 residues. V was clipped by 3 bases and J by 5 bases; unmatched bases: 6.

The V gene is TRBV28, the J gene TRBJ2-4, with a weak D call TRBD2 (5 bases). V dropped 3 bases and J dropped 0 bases, with 12 bases sitting between them. The CDR3 sequence is 16 residues long. Per the germline V gene, CDR1 is MDHEN and CDR2 is SYDVKM. The CDR3 sequence: CASSLHPSLAKNIQYF. CDR3 nucleotides: TGTGCCAGCAGTTTGCACCCTAGCCTAGCCAAAAACATTCAGTACTTC.

The V gene is TRBV7-9, the J gene TRBJ1-2; no firm D call. The CDR3 runs to 14 residues. V was pared by 2 bases and J by 6 bases, with 13 bases between. Germline assignment: CDR1 SEHNR and CDR2 FQNEAQ (reference sequence). This CDR3 reads CASSLPLVVDGYTF. CDR3 in DNA: TGTGCCAGCAGCTTACCATTGGTAGTAGATGGCTACACCTTC.

The rearrangement uses TRBV12-5 and TRBJ2-3; 9 positions agree with TRBD2. V was pared by 0 bases and J by 4 bases, with 2 bases of the junction left unmatched. This CDR3 contains 15 residues. The germline V gene has CDR1 LGHNT and CDR2 FRNRAP. The CDR3 coding sequence is TGTGCTAGTGGTTTGGTGGCGGGGGGGGCAGATACGCAGTATTTT. Translation: CASGLVAGGADTQYF.

The chain couples TRBV28 to TRBJ2-1, with 10 bases identical to TRBD2. CDR1 is MDHEN, CDR2 SYDVKM, per germline. The CDR3 loop spans 14 amino acids. The trim removed 9 bases at V and 4 bases at J, leaving 6 bases unmatched. CDR3 residues: CASATSGLYNEQFF. CDR3 coding DNA: TGTGCCAGTGCGACTAGCGGGCTATACAATGAGCAGTTCTTC. Full variable domain (outside the CDR3, taken from reference TRBV28 and TRBJ2-1): DVKVTQSSRYLVKRTGEKVFLECVQDMDHENMFWYRQDPGLGLRLIYFSYDVKMKEKGDIPEGYSVSREKKERFSLILESASTNQTSMYLCASATSGLYNEQFFGPGTRLTVL.